The next 17 T cell receptor beta chains were all read from a single sample in a study of T-cell memory formation after mild COVID-19. Using its own MiXCR run on the 5' RACE reads, TCRdb lists one record per CDR3 protein. This sample has nearly 350,000 distinct CDR3 sequences; under 15% occur once, and the top ten carry roughly a fifth. The sequenced sample was PBMCs or a T cell subset sorted from them (not recorded which). The receptors stem from a man aged 18 to 29 who had mild COVID-19 (a few samples of this study predate the infection). Cell type and time point are not known.

The chain carries TRBV27 and TRBJ1-2; D unresolved. V shed 6 bases and J shed 2 bases, with 13 bases lying between them. CDR1 is MNHEY and CDR2 is SMNVEV in the germline V gene (reference sequence). The CDR3 is 14 amino acids. The CDR3 protein is CASRSAGSNYGYTF. For the CDR3, the DNA is TGTGCCAGCAGATCTGCGGGTTCGAACTATGGCTACACCTTC.

The rearrangement links TRBV4-1 to TRBJ2-2; no definite D call. The germline V gene has CDR1 MGHRA and CDR2 YSYEKL. V dropped 0 bases and J dropped 2 bases, with 10 bases sitting between them. This CDR3 comprises 16 residues. The CDR3 sequence: CASSQDWQFNTGELFF. CDR3 DNA sequence: TGCGCCAGCAGCCAAGACTGGCAGTTTAACACCGGGGAGCTGTTTTTT.

V gene TRBV3-1 combines with J gene TRBJ1-1; D not certain. The CDR3 has 13 residues. The germline CDR1 and CDR2 sequences are LGHDT and YNNKEL (reference sequence). Deletions cut 8 bases from V and 0 bases from J, with 10 bases between. The CDR3 loop is CASGGYLNTEAFF. The CDR3 DNA reads as TGTGCCAGCGGCGGGTACTTGAACACTGAAGCTTTCTTT.

The chain carries TRBV29-1 and TRBJ1-1; 8 bases are a match to TRBD1. Germline values: CDR1 SQVTM, CDR2 ANQGSEA. The CDR3 is made up of 16 amino acids. V gave up 6 bases and J gave up 0 bases; unmatched junction bases: 12. DNA for the CDR3: TGCAGCGTGGGCAGGGGGACAGGCACCATGAACACTGAAGCTTTCTTT. It translates to CSVGRGTGTMNTEAFF.

The rearrangement joins TRBV10-3 to TRBJ2-7; D is unclear. Germline values: CDR1 ENHRY, CDR2 SYGVKD. There are 14 residues in the CDR3. V was pared by 6 bases and J by 2 bases, with 14 bases between. CDR3 in amino acids: CAISGARGPYEQYV. For the CDR3, the DNA is TGTGCCATCAGCGGAGCTCGTGGCCCCTACGAGCAGTACGTC.

This clonotype was seen a few times. The chain carries TRBV5-1 and TRBJ2-2, with 10 positions matching TRBD2. From germline, CDR1 is SGHRS and CDR2 YFSETQ. The CDR3 has 17 residues. Unmatched junction bases numbered 7, after V lost 4 bases and J lost 1 base. The chain's CDR3 is CASSQEGLAMNTGELFF. The DNA of the CDR3 is TGCGCCAGCAGCCAAGAGGGACTAGCGATGAACACCGGGGAGCTGTTTTTT. The entire variable domain, with the rest obtained from reference TRBV5-1 and TRBJ2-2, is as follows: KAGVTQTPRYLIKTRGQQVTLSCSPISGHRSVSWYQQTPGQGLQFLFEYFSETQRNKGNFPGRFSGRQFSNSRSEMNVSTLELGDSALYLCASSQEGLAMNTGELFFGEGSRLTVL.

This clonotype appeared a few times. Being one base from a much bigger clone, this may be a read error. Written as DNA, the CDR3 is TGCGCCAGCAGCTCCGAGGTAGCAGATACGCAGTATTTT. It encodes CASSSEVADTQYF. The V and J genes are TRBV5-1 and TRBJ2-3, with unresolved D. Per the germline V gene, CDR1 is SGHRS and CDR2 is YFSETQ. Trimming pared 3 bases from V and 4 bases from J, leaving 9 bases between. CDR3 size: 13 residues. The variable domain in full, completed from reference TRBV5-1 and TRBJ2-3, reads KAGVTQTPRYLIKTRGQQVTLSCSPISGHRSVSWYQQTPGQGLQFLFEYFSETQRNKGNFPGRFSGRQFSNSRSEMNVSTLELGDSALYLCASSSEVADTQYFGPGTRLTVL.

The CDR3 spells CASSFPRGNTDTQYF. CDR3 coding DNA: TGCGCCAGCAGCTTCCCCCGCGGTAACACAGATACGCAGTATTTT. The chain is built from TRBV5-1 and TRBJ2-3; D unresolved. The CDR3 covers 15 residues. Germline CDR1 reads SGHRS; CDR2 reads YFSETQ. V lost 2 bases, J lost 2 bases, and 12 bases lay in between.

This chain uses TRBV30 with TRBJ1-5, with unresolved D. Trimming shortened V by 2 bases and J by 6 bases, and 11 bases separated the two germline ends. CDR1 and CDR2 from the germline V gene are GTSNPN and SVGIG (reference sequence). The CDR3 contains 13 residues. CDR3 protein: CAWSFGSGQPQHF. In nucleotides, the CDR3 is TGTGCCTGGAGTTTTGGGTCGGGTCAGCCCCAGCATTTT.

The chain is built from TRBV28 and TRBJ1-2; perhaps TRBD1 as D (6 bases). Germline V gene lookup returns CDR1 MDHEN and CDR2 SYDVKM. The CDR3 has 13 residues. Trimming stripped 5 bases from V and 8 bases from J, with 15 bases between. The CDR3 here is CASSQGKGRGYTF. CDR3 DNA: TGTGCCAGCAGTCAGGGGAAAGGGAGAGGCTACACCTTC.

The V and J genes are TRBV20-1 and TRBJ2-7, with a weak D call TRBD2 (7 bases). CDR3 length: 17 residues. The ends were cut back, 6 bases at V and 0 bases at J, with 24 bases in the middle. Germline loops: CDR1 DFQATT, CDR2 SNEGSKA (reference sequence). The CDR3: CSAWGGGPHLSSYEQYF. CDR3 DNA: TGCAGTGCCTGGGGGGGCGGACCCCATTTAAGCTCCTACGAGCAGTACTTC.

This clonotype was counted a few times. The gene calls are TRBV27 and TRBJ1-1; D is ambiguous. V was pared by 8 bases and J by 0 bases, with 10 bases between. The CDR3 loop spans 13 amino acids. In germline, CDR1 is MNHEY, CDR2 SMNVEV (reference sequence). The CDR3 reads CASLGRMNTEAFF. The DNA of the CDR3 is TGTGCCAGCCTCGGGCGGATGAACACTGAAGCTTTCTTT.

CDR3 region: CASNPTGGNTIYF. CDR3 sequence (DNA): TGTGCCAGCAACCCGACAGGCGGAAACACCATATATTTT. V and J are TRBV6-6 and TRBJ1-3; possible D gene TRBD1, 6 bases. V shed 7 bases and J shed 4 bases, with 11 bases lying between them. From germline, CDR1 is MNHNY and CDR2 SVGAGI (reference sequence). This CDR3 spans 13 amino acids.

J is TRBJ2-2 and V is TRBV20-1, with TRBD2 identical over 7 bases. Germline V gives CDR1 DFQATT, CDR2 SNEGSKA (reference sequence). The trim removed 5 bases at V and 2 bases at J, leaving 8 bases unmatched. CDR3 length: 15 amino acids. This CDR3 is CSAPWAGVNTGELFF. The CDR3 nucleotides are TGCAGTGCTCCCTGGGCGGGGGTCAACACCGGGGAGCTGTTTTTT.

V is TRBV2 and J is TRBJ2-1; possible D gene TRBD2, 5 bases. Trimming removed 9 bases at V and 2 bases at J, with 14 bases between. Germline CDR1 reads SNHLY; CDR2 reads FYNNEI. The CDR3 is 14 amino acids. CDR3 DNA: TGTGCCAGTCTCGGGGAAACTACCTACAATGAGCAGTTCTTC. This codes for CASLGETTYNEQFF.

The genes are TRBV6-1 and TRBJ1-1; D unclear. V was clipped by 2 bases and J by 1 base, with 8 bases between them. The CDR3 totals 14 residues. Looked up from germline, CDR1 is MNHNS and CDR2 is SASEGT. CDR3 coding DNA: TGTGCCAGCAGTGAATACCGGGGGAACACTGAAGCTTTCTTT. The encoded protein is CASSEYRGNTEAFF.

The chain couples TRBV7-2 to TRBJ1-2; 7 bases line up with TRBD1. The ends lost 6 bases at V and 3 bases at J; junction bases unmatched: 4. CDR1 and CDR2 from the germline V gene are SGHTA and FQGNSA. This CDR3 has 13 residues. The CDR3 nucleotides read TGTGCCAGCAGTGAGACAGGGTACTATGGCTACACCTTC. It specifies CASSETGYYGYTF.